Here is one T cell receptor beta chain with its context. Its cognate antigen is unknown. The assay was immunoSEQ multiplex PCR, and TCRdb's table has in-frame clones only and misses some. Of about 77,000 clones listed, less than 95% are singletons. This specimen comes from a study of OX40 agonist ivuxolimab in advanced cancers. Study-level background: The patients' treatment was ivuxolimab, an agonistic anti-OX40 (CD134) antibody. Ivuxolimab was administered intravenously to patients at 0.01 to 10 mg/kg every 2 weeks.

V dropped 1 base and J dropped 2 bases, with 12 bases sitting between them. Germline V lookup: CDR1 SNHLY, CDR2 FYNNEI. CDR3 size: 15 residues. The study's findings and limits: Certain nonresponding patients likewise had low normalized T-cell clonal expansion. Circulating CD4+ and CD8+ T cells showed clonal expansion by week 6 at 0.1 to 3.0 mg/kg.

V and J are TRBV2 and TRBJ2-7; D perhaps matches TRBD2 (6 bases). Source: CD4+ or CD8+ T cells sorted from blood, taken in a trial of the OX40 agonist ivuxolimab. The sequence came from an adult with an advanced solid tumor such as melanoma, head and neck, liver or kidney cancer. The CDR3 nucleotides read TGTGCCAGCAGTGAAGGGCGGGGAGTCCCCTACGAGCAGTACTTC. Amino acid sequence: CASSEGRGVPYEQYF.